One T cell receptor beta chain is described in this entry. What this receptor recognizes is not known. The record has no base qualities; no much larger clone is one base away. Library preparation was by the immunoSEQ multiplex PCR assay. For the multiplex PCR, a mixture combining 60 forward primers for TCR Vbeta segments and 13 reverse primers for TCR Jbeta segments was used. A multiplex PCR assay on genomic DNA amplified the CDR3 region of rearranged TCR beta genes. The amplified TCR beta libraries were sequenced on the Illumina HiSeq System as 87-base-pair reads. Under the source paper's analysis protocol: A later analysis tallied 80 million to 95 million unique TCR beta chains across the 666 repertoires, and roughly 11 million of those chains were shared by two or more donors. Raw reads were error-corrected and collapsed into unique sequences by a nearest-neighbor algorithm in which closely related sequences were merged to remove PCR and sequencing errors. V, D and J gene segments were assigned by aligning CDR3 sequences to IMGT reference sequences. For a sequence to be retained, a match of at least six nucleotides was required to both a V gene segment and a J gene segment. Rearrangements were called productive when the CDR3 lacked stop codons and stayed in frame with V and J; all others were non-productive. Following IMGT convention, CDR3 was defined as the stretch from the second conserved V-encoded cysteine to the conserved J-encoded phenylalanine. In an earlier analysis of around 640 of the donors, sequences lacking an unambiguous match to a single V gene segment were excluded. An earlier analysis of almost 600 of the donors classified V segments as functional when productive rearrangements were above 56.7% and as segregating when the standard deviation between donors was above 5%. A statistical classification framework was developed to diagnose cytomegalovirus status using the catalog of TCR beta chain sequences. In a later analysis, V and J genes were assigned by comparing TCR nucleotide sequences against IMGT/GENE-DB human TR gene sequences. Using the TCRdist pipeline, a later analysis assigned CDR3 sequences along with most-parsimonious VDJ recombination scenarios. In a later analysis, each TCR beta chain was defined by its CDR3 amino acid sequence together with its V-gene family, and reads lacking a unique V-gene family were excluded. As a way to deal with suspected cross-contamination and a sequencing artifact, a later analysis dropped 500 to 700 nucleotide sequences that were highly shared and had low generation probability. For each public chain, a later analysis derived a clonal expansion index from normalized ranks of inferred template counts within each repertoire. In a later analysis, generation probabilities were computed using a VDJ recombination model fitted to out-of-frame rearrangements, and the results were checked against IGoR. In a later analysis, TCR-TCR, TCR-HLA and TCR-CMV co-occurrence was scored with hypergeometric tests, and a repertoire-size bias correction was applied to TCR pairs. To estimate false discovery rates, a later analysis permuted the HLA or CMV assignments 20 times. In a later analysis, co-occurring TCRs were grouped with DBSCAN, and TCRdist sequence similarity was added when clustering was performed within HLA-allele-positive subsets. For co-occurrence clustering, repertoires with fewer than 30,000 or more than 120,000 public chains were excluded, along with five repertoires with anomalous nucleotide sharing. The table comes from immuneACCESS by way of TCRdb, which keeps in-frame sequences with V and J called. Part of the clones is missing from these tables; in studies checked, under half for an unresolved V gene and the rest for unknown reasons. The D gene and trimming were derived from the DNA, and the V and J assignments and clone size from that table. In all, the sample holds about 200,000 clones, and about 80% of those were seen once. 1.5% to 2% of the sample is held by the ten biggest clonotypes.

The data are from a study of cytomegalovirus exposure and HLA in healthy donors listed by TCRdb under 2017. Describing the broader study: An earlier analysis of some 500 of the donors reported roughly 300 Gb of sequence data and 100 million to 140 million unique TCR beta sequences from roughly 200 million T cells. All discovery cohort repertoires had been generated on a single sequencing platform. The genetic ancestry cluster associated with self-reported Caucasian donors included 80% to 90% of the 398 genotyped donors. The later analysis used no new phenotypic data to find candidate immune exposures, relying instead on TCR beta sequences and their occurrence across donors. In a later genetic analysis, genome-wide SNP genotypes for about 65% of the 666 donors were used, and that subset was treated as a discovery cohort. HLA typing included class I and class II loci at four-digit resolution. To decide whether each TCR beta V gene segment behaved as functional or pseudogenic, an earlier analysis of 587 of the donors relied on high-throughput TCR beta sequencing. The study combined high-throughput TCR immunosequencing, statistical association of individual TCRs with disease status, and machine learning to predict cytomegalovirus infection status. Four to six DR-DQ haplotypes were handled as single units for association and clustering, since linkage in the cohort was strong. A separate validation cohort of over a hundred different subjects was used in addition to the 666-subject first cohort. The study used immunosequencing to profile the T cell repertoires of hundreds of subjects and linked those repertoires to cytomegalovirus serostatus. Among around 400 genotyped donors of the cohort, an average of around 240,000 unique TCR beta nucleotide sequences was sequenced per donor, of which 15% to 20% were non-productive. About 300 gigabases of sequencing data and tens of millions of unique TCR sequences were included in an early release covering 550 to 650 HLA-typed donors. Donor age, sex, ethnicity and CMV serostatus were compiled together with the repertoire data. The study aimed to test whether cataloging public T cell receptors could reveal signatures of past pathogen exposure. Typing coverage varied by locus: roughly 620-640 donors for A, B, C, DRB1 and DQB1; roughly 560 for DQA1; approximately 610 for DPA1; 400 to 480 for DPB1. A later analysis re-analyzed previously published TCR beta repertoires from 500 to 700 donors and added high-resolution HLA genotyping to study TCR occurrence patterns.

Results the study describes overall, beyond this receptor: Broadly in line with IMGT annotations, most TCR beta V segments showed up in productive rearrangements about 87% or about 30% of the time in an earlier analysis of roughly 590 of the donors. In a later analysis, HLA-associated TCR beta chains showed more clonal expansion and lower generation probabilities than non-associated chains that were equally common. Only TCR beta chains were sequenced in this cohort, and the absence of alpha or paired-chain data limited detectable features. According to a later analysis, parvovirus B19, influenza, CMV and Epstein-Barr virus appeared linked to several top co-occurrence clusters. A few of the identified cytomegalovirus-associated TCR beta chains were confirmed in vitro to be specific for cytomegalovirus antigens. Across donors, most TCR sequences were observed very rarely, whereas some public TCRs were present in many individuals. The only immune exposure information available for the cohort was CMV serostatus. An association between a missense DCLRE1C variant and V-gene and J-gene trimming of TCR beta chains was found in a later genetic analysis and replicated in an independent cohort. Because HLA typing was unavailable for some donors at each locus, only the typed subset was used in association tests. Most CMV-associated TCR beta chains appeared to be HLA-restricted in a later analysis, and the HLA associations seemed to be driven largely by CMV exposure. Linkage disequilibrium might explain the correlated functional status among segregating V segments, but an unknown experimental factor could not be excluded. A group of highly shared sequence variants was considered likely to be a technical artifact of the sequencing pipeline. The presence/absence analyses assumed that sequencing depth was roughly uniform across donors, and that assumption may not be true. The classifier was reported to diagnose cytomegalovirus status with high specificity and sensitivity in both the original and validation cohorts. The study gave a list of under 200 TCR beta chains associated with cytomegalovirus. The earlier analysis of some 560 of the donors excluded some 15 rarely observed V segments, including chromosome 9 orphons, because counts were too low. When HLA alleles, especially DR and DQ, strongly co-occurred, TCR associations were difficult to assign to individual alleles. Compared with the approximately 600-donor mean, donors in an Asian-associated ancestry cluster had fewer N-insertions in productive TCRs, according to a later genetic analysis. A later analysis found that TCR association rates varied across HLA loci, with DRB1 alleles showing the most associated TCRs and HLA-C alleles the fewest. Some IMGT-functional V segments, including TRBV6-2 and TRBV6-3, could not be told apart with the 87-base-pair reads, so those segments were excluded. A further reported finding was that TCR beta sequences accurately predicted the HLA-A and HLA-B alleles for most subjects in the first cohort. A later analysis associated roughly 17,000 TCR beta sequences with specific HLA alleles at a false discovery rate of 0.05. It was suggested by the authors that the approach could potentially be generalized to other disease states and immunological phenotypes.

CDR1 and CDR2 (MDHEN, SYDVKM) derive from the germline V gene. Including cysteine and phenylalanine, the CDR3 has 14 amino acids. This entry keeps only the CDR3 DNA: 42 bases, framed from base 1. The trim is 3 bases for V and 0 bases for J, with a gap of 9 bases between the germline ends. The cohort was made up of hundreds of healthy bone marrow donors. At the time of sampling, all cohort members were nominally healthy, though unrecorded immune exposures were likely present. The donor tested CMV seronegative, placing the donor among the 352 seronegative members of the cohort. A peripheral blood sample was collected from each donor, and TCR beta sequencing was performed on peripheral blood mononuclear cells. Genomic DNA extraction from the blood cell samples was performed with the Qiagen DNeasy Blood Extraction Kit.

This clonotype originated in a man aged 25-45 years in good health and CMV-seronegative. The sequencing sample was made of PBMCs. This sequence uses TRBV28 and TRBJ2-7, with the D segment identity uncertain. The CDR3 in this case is CASSFSSGSYEQYF. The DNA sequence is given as TGTGCCAGCAGTTTCAGCTCAGGCTCCTACGAGCAGTACTTC.